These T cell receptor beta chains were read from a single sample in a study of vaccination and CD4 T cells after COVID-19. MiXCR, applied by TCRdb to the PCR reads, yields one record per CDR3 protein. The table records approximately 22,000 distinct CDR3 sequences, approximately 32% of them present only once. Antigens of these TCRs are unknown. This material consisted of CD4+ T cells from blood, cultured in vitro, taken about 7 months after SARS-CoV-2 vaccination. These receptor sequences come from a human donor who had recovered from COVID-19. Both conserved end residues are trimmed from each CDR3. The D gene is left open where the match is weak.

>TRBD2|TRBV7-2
ASSRSGTDEQY
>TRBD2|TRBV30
AWSIGLVETQY
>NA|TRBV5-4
ASSLDIQGASF
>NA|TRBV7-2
ASSLDNANEQF
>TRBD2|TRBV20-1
SASPSGGKNEQF
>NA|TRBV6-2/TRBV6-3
ASSYRAENQPQH
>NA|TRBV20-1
SAPGTSTYEQY
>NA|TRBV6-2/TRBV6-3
ASRGTLSSYEQY
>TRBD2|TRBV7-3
ASSPTSGMGGTQY
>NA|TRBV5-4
ASSQLNYGYT
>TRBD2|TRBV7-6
ASSRGGQGVGEQY
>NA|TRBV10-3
AISESPSYEQY
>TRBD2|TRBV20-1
SARDLAGAYEQY
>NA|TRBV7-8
ASSWPGGGRSGNTIY
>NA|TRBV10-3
AISGPSWASTDTQY
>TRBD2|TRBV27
ASSLRVASGGAVSETQY
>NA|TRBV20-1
SASQGSGNQPQH
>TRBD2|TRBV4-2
ATVAGDGTDTQY